The present T cell receptor (beta chain) was sequenced within a study of blood T cell repertoires in COVID-19. Study context: Sites in the United States, Italy and Spain provided acute and convalescent COVID-19 samples. The cDNA or gDNA used as material had been derived from T cells, B-cell-depleted T cells, or PBMCs.

The germline gives CDR1 SGHTA, CDR2 FQGNSA. V lost 3 bases and J 1 base, leaving 6 bases between the germline ends. This CDR3 has 13 residues. In the source study's methods: Quantification of nucleated cells was approximated via reference gene primer amplification. Clones were sequenced by immunoSEQ multiplex PCR, and TCRdb holds only the in-frame ones, with some missing. The DNA was the basis for D and trimming; V, J and clone size are from that table. This table holds some 40,000 clones, over 70% found once. The V call is TRBV7-2, the J call TRBJ1-1; TRBD1 is a possible D gene (5 bases). The specimen was peripheral blood. The clonotype comes from a human donor in a cohort sampled during active COVID-19. This CDR3 is CASSFQGNTEAFF. CDR3 sequence (DNA): TGTGCCAGCAGCTTTCAGGGGAACACTGAAGCTTTCTTT.